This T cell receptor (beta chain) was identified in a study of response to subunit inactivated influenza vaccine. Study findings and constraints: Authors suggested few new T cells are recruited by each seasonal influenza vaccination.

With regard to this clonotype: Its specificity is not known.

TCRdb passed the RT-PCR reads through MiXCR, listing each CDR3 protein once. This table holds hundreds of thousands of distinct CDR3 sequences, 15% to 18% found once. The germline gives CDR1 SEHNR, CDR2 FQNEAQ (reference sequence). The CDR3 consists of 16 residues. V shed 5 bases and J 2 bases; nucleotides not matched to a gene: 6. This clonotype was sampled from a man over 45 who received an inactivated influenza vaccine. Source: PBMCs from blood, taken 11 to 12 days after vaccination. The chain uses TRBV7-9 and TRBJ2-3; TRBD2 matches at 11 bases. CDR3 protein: CASSTYSGRDTDTQYF. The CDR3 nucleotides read TGTGCCAGCAGCACCTATAGCGGGAGGGACACAGATACGCAGTATTTT.